The rows below give T cell receptor beta chains drawn from one sample of a study of cytomegalovirus exposure and HLA in healthy donors. The data were produced by immunoSEQ multiplex PCR, yet TCRdb's version contains in-frame clones alone and is incomplete. The sample lists roughly 350,000 clones, approximately 90% occurring once. Sequences were obtained from PBMCs. Every receptor here comes from a woman under 30 in good health and CMV-seronegative. Both conserved end residues are trimmed from each CDR3. For some rows the clone size is stated as once, few or many, or as a class when expanded; others skip it.

size	V	J	CDR3
-	TRBV25-1	TRBJ2-3	ASSAGLAGTDTQY
-	TRBV6-5	TRBJ2-2	ASRGGRENTGELF
-	TRBV4-2	TRBJ1-3	ASSQDRGSGNTIY
-	TRBV2	TRBJ2-7	ASSADRYSYEQY
-	TRBV27	TRBJ2-2	ASSPWTGNTGELF
-	TRBV7-9	TRBJ2-3	ASSLSFGTTDTQY
-	TRBV6-6	TRBJ2-2	ASSPGLVNAGELF
-	TRBV29-1	TRBJ2-1	SVYRGTGDEQF
once	TRBV6-5	TRBJ1-1	ASSYSGRTLNTEAF
-	TRBV28	TRBJ1-5	ASSEQLGGQPQH
-	TRBV2	TRBJ2-5	ASSWQSGLQETQY
once	TRBV27	TRBJ2-2	ASSFLAPGELF
-	TRBV7-9	TRBJ2-3	ASSLSSGRATDTQY
-	TRBV2	TRBJ2-7	ASSVGPGAGQY
once	TRBV5-4	TRBJ1-2	ASSLGRGGVGLYT
few	TRBV15	TRBJ2-1	ATSSVLAGLWNEQF
-	TRBV11-2	TRBJ2-7	ASSLWTGESYEQY
few	TRBV28	TRBJ2-7	ASSFNEQY
-	TRBV4-2	TRBJ2-1	ASSQDLLAGGYNEQF
-	TRBV7-3	TRBJ2-1	ASSGWGGSDFNEQF
-	TRBV29-1	TRBJ2-3	SVAGTITDTQY
-	TRBV4-2	TRBJ2-5	ASSQGRNQETQY
-	TRBV5-1	TRBJ2-2	ASSAGLAGGPLNTGELF
-	TRBV11-2	TRBJ1-4	ASSSQWQEKLF